This entry describes one T cell receptor (beta chain). The data were obtained in a study of blood T cell repertoires in COVID-19. Study-wide context: Samples of COVID-19 (acute and convalescent) were obtained from the United States, Italy and Spain.

V lost 6 bases and J lost 4; bases outside the gene matches: 6. The germline gives CDR1 MNHEY, CDR2 SVGAGI. The CDR3 has 14 residues. Source study methods: Amplified reference gene primers provided the basis for estimating nucleated cell counts. The assay was immunoSEQ multiplex PCR, and TCRdb's table has in-frame clones only and misses some. Clonal size and the V and J genes are those of that table, whereas D and trimming came from the DNA. The sample contains roughly 110,000 clones, around 89% of which appear only once. Sequenced input: peripheral blood. This sequence was found in a human donor with acute or convalescent COVID-19. The donor label of this sample is uncertain. J is TRBJ1-5 and V is TRBV6-5, with 7 bases aligning to TRBD1. In DNA form, the CDR3 reads TGTGCCAGCAGGAGGGGGACAGTTAATCAGCCCCAGCATTTT. Translating it yields CASRRGTVNQPQHF.